The rows below give T cell receptor beta chains drawn from one sample of a study of T cells in Graves' hyperthyroidism and ophthalmopathy. TCRdb re-analysed the multiplex PCR reads in MiXCR, keeping a single row per CDR3 protein. There are about 600,000 distinct CDR3 sequences in the sample; 15% to 20% occur only once, and about 3.5% lies in the top ten. Sample: blood. The receptors shown here come from a woman between 40 and 55 years old with Graves' ophthalmopathy. Both conserved end residues are part of each CDR3. D genes are given only for firm matches. Clone size is not always given. Where it is, it says once, few, many or a class for expanded clones.

J gene | V gene | D gene | clone size | CDR3 protein | CDR3 DNA
TRBJ1-2 | TRBV6-1 | . | . | CASSESGIYGYTF | TGTGCCAGCAGTGAATCCGGGATCTATGGCTACACCTTC
TRBJ2-3 | TRBV20-1 | TRBD1 | many | CSARDRGDTQYF | TGCAGTGCAAGGGACAGAGGGGATACGCAGTATTTT
TRBJ2-1 | TRBV7-2 | TRBD2 | many | CARRTSGRLDEQFF | TGTGCCAGGCGCACTAGCGGGAGATTAGATGAGCAGTTCTTC
TRBJ1-5 | TRBV2 | . | . | CASNGGESGDQPQHF | TGTGCCAGCAATGGCGGAGAATCCGGCGATCAGCCCCAGCATTTT
TRBJ2-5 | TRBV20-1 | TRBD2 | few | CSALAGFGLTQYF | TGCAGTGCTTTAGCGGGGTTTGGTCTGACCCAGTACTTC
TRBJ2-5 | TRBV4-1 | . | . | CASSQVTGGGETQYF | TGCGCCAGCAGCCAAGTTACAGGGGGAGGGGAGACCCAGTACTTC
TRBJ1-6 | TRBV11-2 | TRBD1 | few | CASSLSRGRSLLHF | TGTGCCAGCAGCTTATCCAGGGGGCGATCACTCCTCCACTTT
TRBJ2-2 | TRBV6-5 | . | . | CASRLDTGELFF | TGTGCCAGCAGACTCGACACCGGGGAGCTGTTTTTT
TRBJ2-5 | TRBV2 | . | few | CASSEIDVEGQYF | TGTGCCAGCAGCGAAATCGACGTAGAAGGCCAGTACTTC
TRBJ2-7 | TRBV20-1 | . | few | CSARREGGPYEQYF | TGCAGTGCTAGGCGAGAGGGGGGCCCCTACGAGCAGTACTTC
TRBJ2-2 | TRBV27 | . | . | CASRTRAGELFF | TGTGCCAGCAGGACCCGGGCCGGGGAGCTGTTTTTT
TRBJ2-5 | TRBV20-1 | TRBD2 | many | CSARELAGPQETQYF | TGCAGTGCTAGGGAACTAGCGGGTCCCCAAGAGACCCAGTACTTC
TRBJ2-1 | TRBV7-2 | TRBD1 | few | CASSLVRDRGGNEQFF | TGTGCCAGCAGCTTAGTTAGGGACAGGGGGGGGAATGAGCAGTTCTTC
TRBJ1-1 | TRBV6-1 | . | many | CASHEELNTEAFF | TGTGCCAGCCATGAGGAATTGAACACTGAAGCTTTCTTT
TRBJ2-5 | TRBV2 | TRBD1 | many | CASSATGTGYQETQYF | TGTGCCAGCAGTGCGACCGGGACAGGGTACCAAGAGACCCAGTACTTC
TRBJ2-1 | TRBV14 | . | . | CASSLQKISDNEQFF | TGTGCCAGCAGCCTCCAAAAGATCAGTGACAATGAGCAGTTCTTC
TRBJ2-4 | TRBV6-4 | TRBD2 | . | CASSRGSAGAEVRAKNIQYF | TGTGCCAGCAGTCGGGGATCAGCGGGGGCCGAGGTACGAGCCAAAAACATTCAGTACTTC
TRBJ2-1 | TRBV7-9 | . | many | CASSLASGFGEQFF | TGTGCCAGCAGCTTAGCCTCAGGGTTCGGCGAGCAGTTCTTC
TRBJ2-7 | TRBV5-1 | . | many | CASSSGPGTSYEQYF | TGCGCCAGCAGCTCCGGCCCCGGGACGTCCTACGAGCAGTACTTC
TRBJ1-1 | TRBV20-1 | . | . | CSAREPVGTEAFF | TGCAGTGCTAGAGAACCGGTGGGTACTGAAGCTTTCTTT
TRBJ1-2 | TRBV11-2 | . | many | CASSLGRLGRGYTF | TGTGCCAGCAGCTTAGGCCGTTTAGGTCGAGGCTACACCTTC
TRBJ1-3 | TRBV12-3/TRBV12-4 | . | few | CASSRSRSSGNTIYF | TGTGCCAGCAGTCGGTCCCGGAGCTCTGGAAACACCATATATTTT
TRBJ2-7 | TRBV11-2 | . | . | CASSLAAGANRAYEQYF | TGTGCCAGCAGCTTAGCTGCAGGGGCGAACAGGGCGTACGAGCAGTACTTC
TRBJ1-5 | TRBV28 | . | . | CASSFPRQPQHF | TGTGCCAGCAGTTTCCCCCGACAGCCCCAGCATTTT
TRBJ2-1 | TRBV5-1 | . | many | CASSLWGNEQFF | TGCGCCAGCAGCTTGTGGGGGAATGAGCAGTTCTTC
TRBJ2-1 | TRBV5-4 | TRBD2 | few | CASSLFSREDNEQFF | TGTGCCAGCAGCTTGTTCTCGCGGGAGGACAATGAGCAGTTCTTC
TRBJ2-6 | TRBV28 | TRBD2 | many | CASSSWDLAGASSGANVLTF | TGTGCCAGCAGTTCGTGGGACTTAGCGGGTGCGAGCTCTGGGGCCAACGTCCTGACTTTC
TRBJ2-6 | TRBV7-2 | . | . | CASSRAVTGANVPTF | TGTGCCAGCAGCAGGGCGGTTACTGGGGCCAACGTCCCGACTTTC
TRBJ1-3 | TRBV3-1 | TRBD1 | . | CASSPRDRLDTIYF | TGTGCCAGCAGCCCCCGGGACAGACTGGACACCATATATTTT
TRBJ2-1 | TRBV20-1 | TRBD2 | many | CSARELGLASDEQFF | TGCAGTGCTAGAGAACTGGGACTAGCATCCGATGAGCAGTTCTTC
TRBJ2-1 | TRBV20-1 | TRBD2 | . | CSASETSGSHYNEQFF | TGCAGTGCTAGCGAAACTAGCGGGAGTCATTATAATGAGCAGTTCTTC
TRBJ2-3 | TRBV27 | . | many | CASRGEGRDTQYF | TGTGCCAGCAGAGGGGAAGGGAGGGATACGCAGTATTTT
TRBJ2-7 | TRBV3-1 | . | many | CASSQLAAARSDEQYF | TGTGCCAGCAGCCAACTCGCGGCAGCCCGGTCGGACGAGCAGTACTTC
TRBJ2-6 | TRBV29-1 | . | . | CSVAARGDSGANVLTF | TGCAGCGTCGCGGCAAGGGGTGACTCTGGGGCCAACGTCCTGACTTTC
TRBJ2-7 | TRBV7-8 | TRBD2 | . | CASSPRILAGGYEQYF | TGTGCCAGCAGCCCGAGAATCTTAGCGGGAGGCTACGAGCAGTACTTC
TRBJ1-5 | TRBV2 | . | many | CASSTEGTNQPQHF | TGTGCCAGCAGTACCGAGGGGACAAATCAGCCCCAGCATTTT
TRBJ2-3 | TRBV2 | . | many | CASSHTSSDTQYF | TGTGCCAGCAGCCACACTAGTTCAGATACGCAGTATTTT
TRBJ2-1 | TRBV11-1 | TRBD2 | few | CASSLAPGGSSYNEQFF | TGTGCCAGCAGCTTAGCCCCGGGCGGGAGCTCCTACAATGAGCAGTTCTTC
TRBJ2-5 | TRBV5-8 | TRBD2 | many | CASSQGGSGETQYF | TGTGCCAGCAGCCAGGGAGGGTCCGGTGAGACCCAGTACTTC
TRBJ2-7 | TRBV27 | . | . | CASSPGVPYEQYF | TGTGCCAGCAGTCCCGGGGTTCCCTACGAGCAGTACTTC
TRBJ2-5 | TRBV11-2 | TRBD2 | many | CASSSLGEGRVTQYF | TGTGCCAGCAGCTCACTCGGGGAGGGCCGCGTGACCCAGTACTTC
TRBJ1-2 | TRBV2 | . | . | CASRRDGMGGYTF | TGTGCCAGCAGGAGGGACGGAATGGGTGGCTACACCTTC
TRBJ2-1 | TRBV5-1 | TRBD2 | many | CASSARISSGSPSYNEQFF | TGCGCCAGCAGCGCCCGGATCTCTAGCGGGAGCCCTTCCTACAATGAGCAGTTCTTC
TRBJ2-1 | TRBV12-3/TRBV12-4 | . | . | CASSSALGWTDNEQFF | TGTGCCAGCAGCTCAGCCCTCGGATGGACCGACAATGAGCAGTTCTTC
TRBJ2-2 | TRBV28 | . | . | CASFDSANTGELFF | TGTGCCAGCTTCGACTCAGCGAACACCGGGGAGCTGTTTTTT
TRBJ2-1 | TRBV28 | TRBD2 | few | CASNTFGHAGTSGRPEYYNEQFF | TGTGCCAGCAACACGTTTGGGCACGCAGGGACTAGCGGGAGACCGGAGTACTACAATGAGCAGTTCTTC
TRBJ2-5 | TRBV7-2 | TRBD2 | many | CASSSPRTSGALPTETQYF | TGTGCCAGCAGCTCCCCCCGGACTAGCGGGGCCCTCCCGACGGAGACCCAGTACTTC
TRBJ2-2 | TRBV7-9 | TRBD1 | few | CASRSAPRDRGTGELFF | TGTGCCAGCAGGTCGGCCCCACGGGACAGGGGCACCGGGGAGCTGTTTTTT
TRBJ2-2 | TRBV5-1 | . | few | CASSGWPGNTGELFF | TGCGCCAGCAGCGGTTGGCCTGGGAACACCGGGGAGCTGTTTTTT
TRBJ1-1 | TRBV19 | . | . | CASCIGNTEAFF | TGTGCCAGTTGTATCGGGAACACTGAAGCTTTCTTT
TRBJ1-4 | TRBV2 | . | many | CASRGGTDPEKLFF | TGTGCCAGCAGGGGAGGAACTGACCCTGAAAAACTGTTTTTT
TRBJ2-2 | TRBV6-2/TRBV6-3 | . | many | CASSYIGAGRLTGELFF | TGTGCCAGCAGTTACATCGGGGCGGGGCGCCTCACCGGGGAGCTGTTTTTT
TRBJ2-2 | TRBV27 | . | . | CASSIAWGSVFTGELFF | TGTGCCAGCAGTATCGCGTGGGGGAGTGTGTTCACCGGGGAGCTGTTTTTT
TRBJ2-1 | TRBV19 | TRBD1 | few | CASSSLLGDRGAYNEQFF | TGTGCCAGTAGTTCCCTGCTGGGGGACAGGGGGGCCTACAATGAGCAGTTCTTC
TRBJ2-5 | TRBV15 | . | many | CATSREGRREETQYF | TGTGCCACCAGCAGAGAAGGCCGGCGAGAAGAGACCCAGTACTTC
TRBJ1-1 | TRBV5-1 | . | many | CASSPGQNTEAFF | TGTGCCAGCTCACCAGGACAGAACACTGAAGCTTTCTTT
TRBJ1-1 | TRBV7-2 | . | many | CASSLDVGRNTEAFF | TGTGCCAGCAGCTTGGACGTGGGGAGGAACACTGAAGCTTTCTTT